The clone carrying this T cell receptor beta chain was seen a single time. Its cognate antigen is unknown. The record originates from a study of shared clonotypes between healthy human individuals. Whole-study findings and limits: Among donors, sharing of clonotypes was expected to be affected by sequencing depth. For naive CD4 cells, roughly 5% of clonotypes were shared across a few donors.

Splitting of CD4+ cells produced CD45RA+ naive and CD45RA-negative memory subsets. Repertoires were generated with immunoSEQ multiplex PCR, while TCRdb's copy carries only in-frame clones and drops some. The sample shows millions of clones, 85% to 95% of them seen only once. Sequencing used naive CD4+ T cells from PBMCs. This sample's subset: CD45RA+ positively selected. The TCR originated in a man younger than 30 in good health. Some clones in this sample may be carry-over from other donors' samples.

CDR3 coding DNA: TGTGCCAGCGGGGGGGGAAACTATGGCTACACCTTC. This encodes CASGGGNYGYTF. The V and J genes are TRBV28 and TRBJ1-2; tentatively, D is TRBD1 (5 bases). Germline CDR1 is MDHEN and CDR2 is SYDVKM. V was trimmed by 8 bases and J by 2 bases, leaving 9 bases between them. The CDR3 is 12 amino acids.